Following are 8 T cell receptor beta chains from one sample sequenced in a study of CD8 T cells in Susac syndrome. The RNA input was about 0.5 to 1 ug, and it was reverse transcribed with random hexamers. TCRdb passed the immunoSEQ multiplex PCR reads through MiXCR, listing each CDR3 protein once. Of more than 110,000 distinct CDR3 sequences in the sample, 95% are singletons; the top ten hold more than 0.11%. The sequenced material came from CD4+ T cells from PBMCs. All receptors come from a human donor with Susac syndrome.

The rearrangement uses TRBV28 and TRBJ1-4; no reliable D call. Germline CDR1 MDHEN, CDR2 SYDVKM. This CDR3 has 15 amino acids. With 8 bases removed from V and 2 bases from J, the gap between germline ends came to 15 bases. CDR3 region: CASGITSATNEKLFF. The CDR3 DNA reads as TGTGCCAGCGGGATAACGTCCGCGACTAATGAAAAACTGTTTTTT. Based on the CDR3 plus reference TRBV28 and TRBJ1-4, the full variable domain is DVKVTQSSRYLVKRTGEKVFLECVQDMDHENMFWYRQDPGLGLRLIYFSYDVKMKEKGDIPEGYSVSREKKERFSLILESASTNQTSMYLCASGITSATNEKLFFGSGTQLSVL.

The chain employs TRBV12-3 or TRBV12-4 and TRBJ1-5; 10 positions match TRBD1. Unmatched junction bases numbered 6, after V lost 5 bases and J lost 5 bases. CDR3 length: 15 residues. The CDR3 loop reads CASSLGQGVHQPQHF. In DNA, the CDR3 is TGTGCCAGCAGTCTCGGACAGGGGGTACATCAGCCCCAGCATTTT.

The rearrangement uses TRBV18 and TRBJ2-1; D perhaps matches TRBD2 (6 bases). Trimming left V 4 bases short and J 9 bases short, with 19 bases between. This CDR3 spans 15 amino acids. The germline V gene encodes CDR1 KGHSH and CDR2 LQKENI. CDR3 loop: CASSLPAEDGSEQFF. The CDR3 coding sequence is TGTGCCAGCTCACTGCCCGCTGAAGACGGGAGTGAGCAGTTCTTC.

V is TRBV20-1 and J is TRBJ2-3; 16 bases map to TRBD2. Germline CDR1 is DFQATT and CDR2 is SNEGSKA (reference sequence). CDR3 size: 15 residues. V trimming: 5 bases; J trimming: 3 bases; junction bases outside the gene matches: 2. The CDR3 DNA is TGCAGTGCTCGGGGACTAGCGGGGGGGACAGATACGCAGTATTTT. Amino acid sequence: CSARGLAGGTDTQYF.

V is TRBV30 and J is TRBJ1-5, with D possibly being TRBD1 (6 bases). Germline loops: CDR1 GTSNPN, CDR2 SVGIG (reference sequence). V was trimmed by 5 bases and J by 4 bases, leaving 12 bases between them. The CDR3 is 13 amino acids. The CDR3 region is CAWGQRENQPQHF. The DNA of the CDR3 is TGTGCCTGGGGACAGCGTGAGAATCAGCCCCAGCATTTT.

This rearrangement joins TRBV12-3 or TRBV12-4 to TRBJ1-3; D is undetermined. This CDR3 is 14 amino acids long. V lost 4 bases and J lost 0, with 7 bases in between. CDR3 sequence (DNA): TGTGCCAGCAGTTCATTCAACTCTGGAAACACCATATATTTT. Translating gives CASSSFNSGNTIYF.

The chain employs TRBV6-5 and TRBJ2-3; tentatively, D is TRBD1 or TRBD2 (6 bases each). Germline V gene sequence: CDR1 MNHEY, CDR2 SVGAGI. The CDR3 is made up of 17 amino acids. Trimming took 0 bases from V and 4 from J, leaving 17 bases between them. The CDR3 nucleotides read TGTGCCAGCAGTTACTCGTGGGGGGCTAGCGAATCAGATACGCAGTATTTT. Translated, it gives CASSYSWGASESDTQYF.

The chain links TRBV7-9 to TRBJ1-6, with 8 bases aligning to TRBD1. Trimming cost V 4 bases and J 5 bases; bases outside gene matches: 4. The CDR3 covers 15 residues. Germline V gene lookup returns CDR1 SEHNR and CDR2 FQNEAQ (reference sequence). CDR3 nucleotide sequence: TGTGCCAGCAGCTCCGGACAGGGAAATAATTCACCCCTCCACTTT. This translates into CASSSGQGNNSPLHF.